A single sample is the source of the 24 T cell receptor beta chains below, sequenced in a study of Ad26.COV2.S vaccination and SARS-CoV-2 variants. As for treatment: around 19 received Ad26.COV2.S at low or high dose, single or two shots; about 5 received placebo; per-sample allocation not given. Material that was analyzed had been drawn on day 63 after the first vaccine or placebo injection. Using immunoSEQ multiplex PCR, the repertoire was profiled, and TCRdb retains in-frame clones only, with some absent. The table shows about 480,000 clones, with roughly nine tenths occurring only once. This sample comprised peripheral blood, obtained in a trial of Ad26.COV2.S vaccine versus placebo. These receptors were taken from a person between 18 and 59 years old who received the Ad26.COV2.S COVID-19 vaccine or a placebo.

The CDR3 protein is CASSGPREDTQYF. As DNA, the CDR3 is TGTGCCAGCAGCGGGCCTCGGGAAGATACGCAGTATTTT. This sequence joins TRBV9 and TRBJ2-3; tentatively, D is TRBD2 (5 bases). Trimming shortened V by 3 bases and J by 5 bases, and 10 bases separated the two germline ends. The CDR3 extends over 13 amino acids. Germline V gene data show CDR1 as SGDLS and CDR2 as YYNGEE.

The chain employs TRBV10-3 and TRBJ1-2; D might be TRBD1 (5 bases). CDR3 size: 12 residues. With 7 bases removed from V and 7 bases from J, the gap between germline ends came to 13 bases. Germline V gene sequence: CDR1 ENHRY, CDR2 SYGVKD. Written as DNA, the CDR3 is TGTGCCATCACCGGGACTGCCCCTGGCTACACCTTC. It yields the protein CAITGTAPGYTF.

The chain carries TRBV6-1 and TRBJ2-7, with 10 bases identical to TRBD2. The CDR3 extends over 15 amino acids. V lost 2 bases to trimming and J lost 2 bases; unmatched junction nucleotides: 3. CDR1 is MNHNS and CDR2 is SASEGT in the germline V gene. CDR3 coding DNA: TGTGCCAGCAGTGAATTAGCGGGAGGTCCCTACGAGCAGTACTTC. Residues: CASSELAGGPYEQYF.

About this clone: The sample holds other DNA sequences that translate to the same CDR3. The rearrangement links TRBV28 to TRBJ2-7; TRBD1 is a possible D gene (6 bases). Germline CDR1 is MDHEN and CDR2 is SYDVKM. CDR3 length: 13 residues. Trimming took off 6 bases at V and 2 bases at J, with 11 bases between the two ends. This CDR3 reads CASSLQGPYEQYF. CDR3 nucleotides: TGTGCCAGCAGCCTACAGGGACCCTACGAGCAGTACTTC.

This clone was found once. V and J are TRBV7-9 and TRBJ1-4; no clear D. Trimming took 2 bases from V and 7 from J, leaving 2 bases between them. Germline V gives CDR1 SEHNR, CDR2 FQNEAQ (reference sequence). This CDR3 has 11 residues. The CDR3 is CASSLSEKLFF. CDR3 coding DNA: TGTGCCAGCAGCTTATCTGAAAAACTGTTTTTT.

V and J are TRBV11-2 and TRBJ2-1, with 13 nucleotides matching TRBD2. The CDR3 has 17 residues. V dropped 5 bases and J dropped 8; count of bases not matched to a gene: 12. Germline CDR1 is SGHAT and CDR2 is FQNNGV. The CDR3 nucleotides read TGTGCCAGCAGCCCCACAAGGACTAGCGGGAGTAAATATGAGCAGTTCTTC. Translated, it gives CASSPTRTSGSKYEQFF.

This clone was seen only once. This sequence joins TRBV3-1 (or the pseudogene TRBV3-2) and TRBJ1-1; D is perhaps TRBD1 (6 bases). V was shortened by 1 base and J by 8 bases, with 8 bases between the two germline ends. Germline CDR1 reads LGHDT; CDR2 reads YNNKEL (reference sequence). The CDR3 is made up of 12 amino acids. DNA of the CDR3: TGTGCCAGCAGCCAAGGGCAGGGGGAAGCTTTCTTT. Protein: CASSQGQGEAFF.

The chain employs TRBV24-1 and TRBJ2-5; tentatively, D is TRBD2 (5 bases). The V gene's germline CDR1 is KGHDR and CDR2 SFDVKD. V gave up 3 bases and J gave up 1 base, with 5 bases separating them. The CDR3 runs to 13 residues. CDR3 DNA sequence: TGTGCCACCAGTGATGGAGGCCAAGAGACCCAGTACTTC. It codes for CATSDGGQETQYF.

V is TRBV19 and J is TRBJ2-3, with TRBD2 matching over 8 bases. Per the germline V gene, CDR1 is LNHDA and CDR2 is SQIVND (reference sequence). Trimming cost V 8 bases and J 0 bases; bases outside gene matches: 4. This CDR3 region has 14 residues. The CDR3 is CASQTSASTDTQYF. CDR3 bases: TGTGCCAGTCAGACTAGCGCGAGCACAGATACGCAGTATTTT.

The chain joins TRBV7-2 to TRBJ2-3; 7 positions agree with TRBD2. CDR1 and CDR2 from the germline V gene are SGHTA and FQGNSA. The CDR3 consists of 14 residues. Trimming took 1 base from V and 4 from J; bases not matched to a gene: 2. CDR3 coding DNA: TGTGCCAGCAGCTTAGACGCGGGGGCAGATACGCAGTATTTT. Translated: CASSLDAGADTQYF.

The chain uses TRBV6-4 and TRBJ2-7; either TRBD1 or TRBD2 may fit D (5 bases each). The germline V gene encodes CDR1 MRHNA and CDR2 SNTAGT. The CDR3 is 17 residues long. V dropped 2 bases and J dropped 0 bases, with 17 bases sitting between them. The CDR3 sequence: CASSDRNYGTFSYEQYF. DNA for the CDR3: TGTGCCAGCAGTGACCGTAATTACGGGACCTTCTCCTACGAGCAGTACTTC.

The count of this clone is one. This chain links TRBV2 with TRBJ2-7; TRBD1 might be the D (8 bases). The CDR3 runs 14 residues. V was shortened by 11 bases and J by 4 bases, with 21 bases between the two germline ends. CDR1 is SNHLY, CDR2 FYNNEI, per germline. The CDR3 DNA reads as TGTGCCGGGAGGGGGACAGGAGGTTTTTACGAGCAGTACTTC. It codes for CAGRGTGGFYEQYF.

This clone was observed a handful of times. The CDR3 sequence is CASSTTSPHEQFF. In nucleotides, the CDR3 is TGTGCCAGCAGTACCACTAGTCCTCATGAGCAGTTCTTC. The V call is TRBV6-2 or TRBV6-3, the J call TRBJ2-1; D is perhaps TRBD2 (5 bases). The germline CDR1 and CDR2 sequences are MNHEY and SVGEGT. This CDR3 has 13 amino acids. V was pared by 5 bases and J by 8 bases, with 13 bases between.

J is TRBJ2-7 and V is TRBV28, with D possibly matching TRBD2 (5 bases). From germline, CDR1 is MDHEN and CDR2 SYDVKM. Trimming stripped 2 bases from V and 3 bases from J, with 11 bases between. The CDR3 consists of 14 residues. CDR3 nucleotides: TGTGCCAGCAGTTTAGGTTACGGGGACTACGAGCAGTACTTC. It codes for CASSLGYGDYEQYF.

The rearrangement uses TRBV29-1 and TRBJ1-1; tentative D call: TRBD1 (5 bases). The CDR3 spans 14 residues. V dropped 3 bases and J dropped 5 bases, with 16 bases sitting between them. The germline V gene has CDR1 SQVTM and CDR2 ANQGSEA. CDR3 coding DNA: TGCAGCGTTGAGTCTCTGGGGCGTCGGACTGAAGCTTTCTTT. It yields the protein CSVESLGRRTEAFF.

CDR3 protein: CASSEGQAFF. In DNA form, the CDR3 reads TGTGCCAGCAGTGAGGGGCAGGCTTTCTTT. This chain links TRBV6-1 with TRBJ1-1, with TRBD1 as a possible D gene (5 bases). Trimming left V 3 bases short and J 11 bases short, with 7 bases between. The germline gives CDR1 MNHNS, CDR2 SASEGT. The CDR3 is 10 amino acids.

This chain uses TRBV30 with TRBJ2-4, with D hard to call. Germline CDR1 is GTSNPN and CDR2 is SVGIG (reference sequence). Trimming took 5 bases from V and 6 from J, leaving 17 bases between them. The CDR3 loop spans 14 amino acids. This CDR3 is CAWAPGGSRNIQYF. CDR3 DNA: TGTGCCTGGGCCCCGGGCGGTAGTCGAAACATTCAGTACTTC.

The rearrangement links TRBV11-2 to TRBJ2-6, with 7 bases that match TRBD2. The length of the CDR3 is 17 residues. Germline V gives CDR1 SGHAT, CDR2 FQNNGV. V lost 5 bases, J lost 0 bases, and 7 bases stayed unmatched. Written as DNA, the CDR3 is TGTGCCAGCAGCCGCGGACTAGTACCCTCTGGGGCCAACGTCCTGACTTTC. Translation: CASSRGLVPSGANVLTF.

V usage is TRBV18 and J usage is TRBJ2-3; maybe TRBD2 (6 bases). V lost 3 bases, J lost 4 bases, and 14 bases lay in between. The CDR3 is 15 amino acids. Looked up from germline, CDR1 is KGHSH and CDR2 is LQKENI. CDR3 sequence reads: CASSPPLTSSDTQYF. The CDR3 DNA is TGTGCCAGCTCACCGCCCTTGACTAGTTCAGATACGCAGTATTTT.

CDR3 sequence: CASSPRTSGDYEQYF. CDR3 nucleotides: TGTGCCAGCAGCCCTAGGACTAGCGGGGACTACGAGCAGTACTTC. V gene TRBV7-2 combines with J gene TRBJ2-7, with 12 bases identical to TRBD2. Germline lookup yields CDR1 SGHTA and CDR2 FQGNSA. With 5 bases clipped from V and 3 bases from J, the junction kept 5 bases outside the gene matches. The CDR3 extends over 15 amino acids.

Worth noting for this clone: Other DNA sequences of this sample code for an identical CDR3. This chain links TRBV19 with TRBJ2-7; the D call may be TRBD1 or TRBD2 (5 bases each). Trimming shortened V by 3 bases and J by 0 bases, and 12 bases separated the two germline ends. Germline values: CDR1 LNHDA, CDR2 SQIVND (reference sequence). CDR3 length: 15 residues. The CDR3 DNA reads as TGTGCCAGTAGTATCTCTCAGGGAGCCTCCTACGAGCAGTACTTC. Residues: CASSISQGASYEQYF. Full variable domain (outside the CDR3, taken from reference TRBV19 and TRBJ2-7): DGGITQSPKYLFRKEGQNVTLSCEQNLNHDAMYWYRQDPGQGLRLIYYSQIVNDFQKGDIAEGYSVSREKKESFPLTVTSAQKNPTAFYLCASSISQGASYEQYFGPGTRLTVT.

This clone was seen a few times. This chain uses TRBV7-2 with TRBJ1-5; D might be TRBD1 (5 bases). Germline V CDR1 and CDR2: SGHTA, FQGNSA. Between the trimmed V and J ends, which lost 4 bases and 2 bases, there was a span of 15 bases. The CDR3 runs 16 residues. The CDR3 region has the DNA TGTGCCAGCAGCTCCCTCGACAGCGGACGCAATCAGCCCCAGCATTTT. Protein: CASSSLDSGRNQPQHF.

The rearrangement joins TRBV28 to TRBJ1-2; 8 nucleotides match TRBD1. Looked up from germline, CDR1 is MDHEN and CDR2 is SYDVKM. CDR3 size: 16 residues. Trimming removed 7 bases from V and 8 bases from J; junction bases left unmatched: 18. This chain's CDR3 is CASTEDRVGSYSGYTF. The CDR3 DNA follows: TGTGCCAGCACCGAGGACAGGGTGGGCTCCTATAGCGGCTACACCTTC.

The CDR3 is CASSRTRQGNRAYEQYF. CDR3 in DNA: TGTGCCAGCAGTCGGACGAGGCAGGGGAATAGGGCCTACGAGCAGTACTTC. The chain couples TRBV6-2 or TRBV6-3 to TRBJ2-7, with D perhaps TRBD1 (6 bases). The CDR3 contains 17 residues. Between the trimmed V and J ends, which lost 5 bases and 2 bases, there was a span of 22 bases. Germline-derived CDR1 and CDR2 are MNHEY and SVGEGT.